The 8 T cell receptor beta chains listed next were all sequenced from one sample in a study of blood T cell repertoires in COVID-19. Some clones are missing from TCRdb's copy, which holds only in-frame ones; the method was immunoSEQ multiplex PCR. The data show tens of thousands of clones, approximately 83% seen once. Sequences were obtained from peripheral blood. The receptors originated from a human donor in a cohort sampled during active COVID-19.

The rearrangement links TRBV19 to TRBJ2-1; 9 positions match TRBD1. The CDR3 runs to 15 residues. In germline, CDR1 is LNHDA, CDR2 SQIVND (reference sequence). The junction had 4 bases not matched to a gene; V was cut back by 1 base and J by 6 bases. Here the CDR3 DNA reads TGTGCCAGTAGTATAGGGACAGGGGTGGGCAATGAGCAGTTCTTC. Its translation is CASSIGTGVGNEQFF.

Only one count was recorded for this clone. The chain couples TRBV2 to TRBJ2-2, with D unresolved. Germline CDR1 and CDR2: SNHLY and FYNNEI. V lost 3 bases and J 5 bases, leaving 13 bases between the germline ends. The CDR3 runs to 15 residues. DNA of the CDR3: TGTGCCAGCAGTGATACCCCCGCAGTTACCGGGGAGCTGTTTTTT. It specifies CASSDTPAVTGELFF.

The genes are TRBV6-1 and TRBJ1-3; D not certain. This CDR3 region has 15 residues. Germline V gene lookup returns CDR1 MNHNS and CDR2 SASEGT. The V end was cut by 2 bases, the J end by 4 bases, with 12 bases between. CDR3 sequence (DNA): TGTGCCAGCAGTGAAAAAGCGGAAGGGGGAAACACCATATATTTT. Protein product: CASSEKAEGGNTIYF.

Here the CDR3 DNA reads TGTGCCAGCAGTTTGGCGGCACGGTCACCCCTCCACTTT. Translation gives CASSLAARSPLHF. The J gene is TRBJ1-6, the V gene TRBV12-3 or TRBV12-4; the D is unclear. The CDR3 runs 13 residues. V lost 3 bases and J lost 10, with 10 bases in between.

V is TRBV4-2 and J is TRBJ2-3; 7 bases map to TRBD2. Germline CDR1 and CDR2: LGHNA and YNFKEQ. V was pared by 4 bases and J by 6 bases, with 7 bases of the junction left unmatched. The CDR3 is 14 residues long. As DNA, the CDR3 is TGTGCCAGCAGCCGAGAGACAGCGGGGGATACGCAGTATTTT. Its protein product is CASSRETAGDTQYF.

The chain has TRBV5-4 and TRBJ2-7; 7 bases are a match to TRBD1. V shed 4 bases and J 2 bases; nucleotides not matched to a gene: 6. The length of the CDR3 is 14 residues. The germline gives CDR1 SGHNT, CDR2 YYREEE (reference sequence). DNA of the CDR3: TGTGCCAGCAGCGCGACAGGGCTTCCCTACGAGCAGTACTTC. It specifies CASSATGLPYEQYF.

The chain has TRBV6-2 or TRBV6-3 and TRBJ2-5, with 12 nucleotides matching TRBD2. J lost 5 bases, V lost 5 bases, and 9 bases had no gene match. Germline V gene data show CDR1 as MNHEY and CDR2 as SVGEGT. This CDR3 comprises 16 residues. In DNA form, the CDR3 reads TGTGCCAGCAGTAGAACCCGGACTAGCGGGGCGGAGACCCAGTACTTC. Translating it yields CASSRTRTSGAETQYF.

The chain recombines TRBV11-3 with TRBJ1-2; TRBD1 agrees at 10 bases. The germline CDR1 and CDR2 sequences are SGHNT and YENEEA. The CDR3 is made up of 14 amino acids. V trimming: 5 bases; J trimming: 2 bases; junction bases outside the gene matches: 2. CDR3 protein: CASSRGQGNYGYTF. The CDR3 nucleotides are TGTGCCAGCAGCCGGGGACAGGGGAACTATGGCTACACCTTC.